Detailed here is one TCR beta chain. Its antigen is as yet unknown. This specimen comes from a study of OX40 agonist ivuxolimab in advanced cancers. As for the study in general: Patients assigned to dose escalation were diagnosed with hepatocellular carcinoma, melanoma, renal cell or head and neck cancer. Partial responses occurred in three patients (one hepatocellular carcinoma, two cutaneous melanoma).

Only in-frame clones appear in the TCRdb table, and some are missing; sequencing was by immunoSEQ multiplex PCR. The sample carries roughly 79,000 clones, around 93% recorded once. General observations from the study: In the expanded peripheral T cells, antigen specificity was never determined. Dose levels from 0.1 to 3.0 mg/kg saw CD4+ and CD8+ blood T cells expand clonally by week 6.

V was clipped by 1 base and J by 0 bases, with 5 bases between them. Germline V lookup: CDR1 SGHRS, CDR2 YFSETQ. The CDR3 totals 14 residues. This sample comprised CD4+ or CD8+ T cells sorted from blood, obtained in a trial of the OX40 agonist ivuxolimab. The TCR originated in an adult with an advanced solid tumor such as melanoma, head and neck, liver or kidney cancer. The rearrangement links TRBV5-1 to TRBJ2-1; D is unresolved. The CDR3 coding sequence is TGCGCCAGCAGCTTGATCAGCTCCTACAATGAGCAGTTCTTC. Protein: CASSLISSYNEQFF.